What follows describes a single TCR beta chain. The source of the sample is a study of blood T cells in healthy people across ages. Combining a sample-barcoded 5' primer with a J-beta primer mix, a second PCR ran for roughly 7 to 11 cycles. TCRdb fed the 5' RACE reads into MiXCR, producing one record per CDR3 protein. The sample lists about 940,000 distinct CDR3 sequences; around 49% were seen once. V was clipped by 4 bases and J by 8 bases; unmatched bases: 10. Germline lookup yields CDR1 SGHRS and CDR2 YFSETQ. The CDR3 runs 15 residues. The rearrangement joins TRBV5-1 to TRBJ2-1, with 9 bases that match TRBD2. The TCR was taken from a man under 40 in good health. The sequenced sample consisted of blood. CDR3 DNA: TGCGCCAGCAGCGCCCAAGGCGGGGGGGCTGATGAGCAGTTCTTC. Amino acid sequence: CASSAQGGGADEQFF.